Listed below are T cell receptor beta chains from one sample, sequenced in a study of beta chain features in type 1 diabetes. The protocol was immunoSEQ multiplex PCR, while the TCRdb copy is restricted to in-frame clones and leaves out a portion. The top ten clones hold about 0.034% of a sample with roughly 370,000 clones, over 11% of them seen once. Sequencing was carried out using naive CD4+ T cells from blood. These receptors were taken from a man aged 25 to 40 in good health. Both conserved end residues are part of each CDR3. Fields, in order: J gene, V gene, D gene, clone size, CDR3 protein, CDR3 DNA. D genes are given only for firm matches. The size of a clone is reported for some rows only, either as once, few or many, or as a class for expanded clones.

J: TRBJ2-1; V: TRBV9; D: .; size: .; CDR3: CASSVFDGVGNEQFF; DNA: TGTGCCAGCAGCGTATTCGATGGGGTGGGCAATGAGCAGTTCTTC
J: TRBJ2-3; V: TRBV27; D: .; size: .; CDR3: CASSFQTGITDTQYF; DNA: TGTGCCAGCAGTTTCCAGACTGGAATCACAGATACGCAGTATTTT
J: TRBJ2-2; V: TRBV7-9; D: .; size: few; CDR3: CASSGVTGELFF; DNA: TGTGCCAGCAGCGGAGTCACCGGGGAGCTGTTTTTT
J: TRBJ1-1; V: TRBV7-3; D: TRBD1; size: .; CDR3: CASSPRQGAAEAFF; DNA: TGTGCCAGCAGCCCCAGACAGGGGGCCGCTGAAGCTTTCTTT
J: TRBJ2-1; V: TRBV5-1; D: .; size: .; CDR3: CASSRDIYNEQFF; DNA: TGCGCCAGCAGCAGGGACATTTACAATGAGCAGTTCTTC
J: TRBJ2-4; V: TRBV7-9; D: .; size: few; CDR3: CASSYSGAKDIQYF; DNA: TGTGCCAGCAGTTACTCGGGGGCAAAGGACATTCAGTACTTC
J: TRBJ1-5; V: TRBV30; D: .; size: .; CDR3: CAWSVRAYQPQHF; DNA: TGTGCCTGGAGTGTTCGAGCGTACCAGCCCCAGCATTTT
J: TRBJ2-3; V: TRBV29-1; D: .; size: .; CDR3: CSVEANIQDTQYF; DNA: TGCAGCGTTGAGGCAAACATACAGGATACGCAGTATTTT
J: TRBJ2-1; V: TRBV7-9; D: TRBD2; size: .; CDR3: CASSLELAGRVNEQFF; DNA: TGTGCCAGCAGCTTAGAACTAGCGGGACGTGTCAATGAGCAGTTCTTC
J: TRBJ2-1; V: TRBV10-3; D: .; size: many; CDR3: CAISAGGFYNEQFF; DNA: TGTGCCATCAGTGCAGGCGGATTCTACAATGAGCAGTTCTTC
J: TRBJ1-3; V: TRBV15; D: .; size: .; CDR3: CATSKDGTVGNTIYF; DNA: TGTGCCACCAGCAAGGACGGGACCGTGGGAAACACCATATATTTT
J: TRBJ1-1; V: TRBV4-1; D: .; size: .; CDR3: CASSQGLPGTTEAFF; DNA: TGCGCCAGCAGCCAAGGCCTGCCAGGCACCACTGAAGCTTTCTTT
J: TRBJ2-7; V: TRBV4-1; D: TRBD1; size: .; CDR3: CASSPLRVRDSSYEQYF; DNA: TGCGCCAGCAGCCCCCTGAGGGTCCGGGACAGTTCCTACGAGCAGTACTTC
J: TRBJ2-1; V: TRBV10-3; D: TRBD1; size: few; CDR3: CAISQTTGNNEQFF; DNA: TGTGCCATCAGCCAGACGACAGGGAACAATGAGCAGTTCTTC
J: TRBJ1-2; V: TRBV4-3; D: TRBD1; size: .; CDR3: CASSQVTGVSYGYTF; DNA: TGCGCCAGCAGCCAAGTCACAGGGGTTAGCTATGGCTACACCTTC
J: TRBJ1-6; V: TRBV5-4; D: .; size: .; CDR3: CASSLAPGRENSPLHF; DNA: TGTGCCAGCAGCTTGGCTCCGGGACGGGAAAATTCACCCCTCCACTTT
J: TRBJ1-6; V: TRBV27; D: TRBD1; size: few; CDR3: CASSLYPGGMDSPLHF; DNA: TGTGCCAGCAGTTTGTATCCAGGGGGAATGGATTCACCCCTCCACTTT
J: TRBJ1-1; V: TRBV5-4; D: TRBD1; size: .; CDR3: CASSPRQGWNTEAFF; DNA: TGTGCCAGCAGCCCCCGACAGGGCTGGAACACTGAAGCTTTCTTT
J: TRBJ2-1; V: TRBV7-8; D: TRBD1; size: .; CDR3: CASSHGKGQSNNEQFF; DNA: TGTGCCAGCAGCCACGGAAAGGGACAGTCTAACAATGAGCAGTTCTTC
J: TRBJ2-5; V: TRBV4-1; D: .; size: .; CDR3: CASSQGRVRGSETQYF; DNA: TGCGCCAGCAGCCAAGGGCGGGTGAGGGGTTCAGAGACCCAGTACTTC
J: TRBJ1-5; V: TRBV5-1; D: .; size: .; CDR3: CASSQGTGNQPQHF; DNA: TGCGCCAGCTCCCAGGGGACGGGCAATCAGCCCCAGCATTTT
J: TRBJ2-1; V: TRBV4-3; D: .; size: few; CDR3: CASSQDVRGNEQFF; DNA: TGCGCCAGCAGCCAAGACGTCCGCGGGAATGAGCAGTTCTTC
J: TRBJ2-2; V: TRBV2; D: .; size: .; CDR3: CANKNGAGWTGELFF; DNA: TGTGCCAACAAGAACGGGGCTGGGTGGACCGGGGAGCTGTTTTTT
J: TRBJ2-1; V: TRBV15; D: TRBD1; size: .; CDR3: CATSREQGGGSEQFF; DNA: TGTGCCACCAGCAGGGAACAGGGGGGTGGGAGTGAGCAGTTCTTC
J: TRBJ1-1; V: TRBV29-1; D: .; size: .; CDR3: CSVLGRRNTEAFF; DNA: TGCAGCGTACTAGGACGGAGAAACACTGAAGCTTTCTTT
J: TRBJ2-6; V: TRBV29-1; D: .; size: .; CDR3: CSARGWRDGSSGANVLTF; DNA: TGCAGCGCAAGAGGTTGGCGGGACGGGAGCTCTGGGGCCAACGTCCTGACTTTC
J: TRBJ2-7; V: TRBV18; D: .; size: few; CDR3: CASSPSPDSSSYF; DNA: TGTGCCAGCTCACCCTCACCTGACAGCTCCTCGTACTTC
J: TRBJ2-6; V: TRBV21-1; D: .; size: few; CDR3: CASSRKEASGNMSSGANVLTF; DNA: TGTGCCAGCAGCAGAAAAGAGGCTAGCGGGAATATGAGCTCTGGGGCCAACGTCCTGACTTTC
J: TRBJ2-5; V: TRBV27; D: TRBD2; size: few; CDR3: CASSTTSGKETQYF; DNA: TGTGCCAGCAGTACGACTAGCGGGAAAGAGACCCAGTACTTC
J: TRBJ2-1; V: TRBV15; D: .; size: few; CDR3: CATRGAIGSYNEQFF; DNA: TGTGCCACCAGGGGGGCAATCGGGTCCTACAATGAGCAGTTCTTC
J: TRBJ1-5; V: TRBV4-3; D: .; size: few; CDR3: CASSQARRGNQPQHF; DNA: TGCGCCAGCAGCCAAGCCCGCAGGGGTAATCAGCCCCAGCATTTT
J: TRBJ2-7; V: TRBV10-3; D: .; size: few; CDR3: CAISAATDYEQYF; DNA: TGTGCCATCAGTGCTGCGACCGACTACGAGCAGTACTTC
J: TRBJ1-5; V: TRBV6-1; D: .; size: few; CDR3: CASSHRDISNQPQHF; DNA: TGTGCCAGCAGCCACAGGGATATAAGCAATCAGCCCCAGCATTTT
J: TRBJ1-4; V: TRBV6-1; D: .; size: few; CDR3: CASSEGAGVEKLFF; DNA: TGTGCCAGCAGTGAAGGGGCAGGGGTTGAAAAACTGTTTTTT
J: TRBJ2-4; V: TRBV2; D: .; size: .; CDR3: CASTNPLAKNIQYF; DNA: TGTGCCAGCACCAACCCTCTAGCCAAAAACATTCAGTACTTC
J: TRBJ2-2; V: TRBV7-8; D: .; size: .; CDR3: CASSPDIGQAGNTGELFF; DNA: TGTGCCAGCAGCCCGGATATAGGGCAGGCCGGGAACACCGGGGAGCTGTTTTTT
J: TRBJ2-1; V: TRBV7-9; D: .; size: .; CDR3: CASSSTGYNEQFF; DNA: TGTGCCAGCAGCTCAACGGGGTACAATGAGCAGTTCTTC
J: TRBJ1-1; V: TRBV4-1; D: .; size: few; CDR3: CASSQEGGTEAFF; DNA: TGCGCCAGCAGCCAAGAGGGAGGAACTGAAGCTTTCTTT
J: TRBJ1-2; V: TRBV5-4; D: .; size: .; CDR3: CASSPDTAYGYTF; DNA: TGTGCCAGCAGCCCAGACACGGCCTATGGCTACACCTTC
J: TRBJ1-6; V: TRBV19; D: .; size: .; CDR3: CASSISADSPLHF; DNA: TGTGCCAGTAGTATCTCGGCAGATTCACCCCTCCACTTT
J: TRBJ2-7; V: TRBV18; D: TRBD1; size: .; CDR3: CASSPGQTYEQYF; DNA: TGTGCCAGCTCACCGGGACAGACTTACGAGCAGTACTTC
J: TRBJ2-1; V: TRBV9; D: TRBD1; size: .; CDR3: CASSAPGQGIGNEQFF; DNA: TGTGCCAGCAGCGCTCCGGGACAGGGTATAGGTAATGAGCAGTTCTTC
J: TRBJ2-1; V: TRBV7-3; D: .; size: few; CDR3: CASSAIQGLAYNEQFF; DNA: TGTGCCAGCAGCGCTATCCAGGGATTGGCGTACAATGAGCAGTTCTTC
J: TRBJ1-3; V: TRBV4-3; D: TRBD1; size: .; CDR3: CASSQAGTAGNTIYF; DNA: TGCGCCAGCAGCCAGGCTGGGACAGCTGGAAACACCATATATTTT
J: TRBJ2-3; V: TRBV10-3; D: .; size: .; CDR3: CAIGAPSVGTDTQYF; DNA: TGTGCCATCGGGGCTCCATCCGTTGGTACAGATACGCAGTATTTT
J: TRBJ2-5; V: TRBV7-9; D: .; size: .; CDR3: CASSLQNQETQYF; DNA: TGTGCCAGCAGCTTGCAGAACCAAGAGACCCAGTACTTC
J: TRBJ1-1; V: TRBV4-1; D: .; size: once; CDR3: CASSIEGTRRNTEAFF; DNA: TGCGCCAGCAGCATAGAGGGGACCCGAAGGAACACTGAAGCTTTCTTT
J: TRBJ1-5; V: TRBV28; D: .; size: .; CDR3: CASSHGDQPQHF; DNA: TGTGCCAGCAGCCATGGGGATCAGCCCCAGCATTTT
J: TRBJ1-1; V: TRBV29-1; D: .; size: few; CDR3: CSVEDARNTEAFF; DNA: TGCAGCGTTGAAGATGCGAGGAACACTGAAGCTTTCTTT
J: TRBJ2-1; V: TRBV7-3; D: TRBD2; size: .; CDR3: CASSSRLAGYDEQFF; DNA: TGTGCCAGCAGCTCCCGACTAGCGGGATACGATGAGCAGTTCTTC
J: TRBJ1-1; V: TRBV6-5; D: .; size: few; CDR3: CASSGPLDSAEAFF; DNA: TGTGCCAGCAGTGGTCCTTTGGACTCCGCTGAAGCTTTCTTT
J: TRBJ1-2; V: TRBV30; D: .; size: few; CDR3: CAWSPGPLAGGYTF; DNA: TGTGCCTGGAGCCCCGGGCCGCTGGCGGGTGGCTACACCTTC
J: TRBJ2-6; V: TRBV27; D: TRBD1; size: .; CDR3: CASRKGAWANVLTF; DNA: TGTGCCAGCCGCAAGGGGGCCTGGGCCAACGTCCTGACTTTC
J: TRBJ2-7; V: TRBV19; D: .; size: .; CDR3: CASSPVGTYEQYF; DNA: TGTGCCAGTAGTCCCGTCGGGACTTACGAGCAGTACTTC
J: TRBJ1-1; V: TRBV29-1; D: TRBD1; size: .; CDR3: CSVIASGGVNTEAFF; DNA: TGCAGCGTTATAGCTTCAGGGGGGGTGAACACTGAAGCTTTCTTT
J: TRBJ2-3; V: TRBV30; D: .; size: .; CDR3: CAWSPNVGDTQYF; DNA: TGTGCCTGGAGCCCAAACGTTGGAGATACGCAGTATTTT
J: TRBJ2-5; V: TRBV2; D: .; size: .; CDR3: CASSEIWGTQYF; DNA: TGTGCCAGCAGTGAAATTTGGGGGACCCAGTACTTC